This TCR beta chain was captured in a study of human T cells and chemical hapten exposure. This sample's time point: patch test 3, about 24 weeks after DPC sensitization. This sample's treatment: therapeutic diphenylcyclopropenone sensitization with weekly scalp DPC. This clonotype has just a few counts. Its antigen remains unidentified. V was shortened by 4 bases and J by 2 bases, with 12 bases between the two germline ends. The CDR3 contains 13 residues. Germline V gene data show CDR1 as SQVTM and CDR2 as ANQGSEA. TCRdb reprocessed the RACE reads via MiXCR and lists one record per CDR3 protein. The sample carries 80,000 to 100,000 distinct CDR3 sequences, 11% recorded once. Study conclusions and caveats: Patch test score tracked positively with PT1 expanded TCR counts.

This material consisted of whole blood, taken in connection with sensitization to the hapten diphenylcyclopropenone (DPC). This sequence was found in a woman under 40 with alopecia areata. Some clones in this sample may be carry-over from other donors' samples. The V call is TRBV29-1, the J call TRBJ2-7; D is possibly TRBD2 (5 bases). The CDR3 DNA reads as TGCAGCGTTGGGTGGACTGGTACCTACGAGCAGTACTTC. Amino acid sequence: CSVGWTGTYEQYF.